This T cell receptor (beta chain) was sequenced in a study of blood T cell repertoires in COVID-19. Study background: PBMCs, B-cell-depleted T cells, or T cells provided the cDNA or gDNA that made up the material.

CDR1 and CDR2 from the germline V gene are GTSNPN and SVGIG (reference sequence). Trimming removed 3 bases at V and 7 bases at J, with 6 bases between. The CDR3 extends over 11 amino acids. Assay used: immunoSEQ multiplex PCR; TCRdb lists only in-frame clones, some missing. The sample contains more than 100,000 clones, 87% of which appear only once. The V call is TRBV30, the J call TRBJ2-2; no clear D. The sequenced sample consisted of peripheral blood. The receptor comes from a woman aged 60-75 years with acute or convalescent COVID-19. The CDR3 sequence is CAWRALGELFF. The DNA of the CDR3 is TGTGCCTGGAGAGCTCTCGGGGAGCTGTTTTTT.